This T cell receptor (beta chain) originates from a study of blood T cell repertoires in COVID-19. Whole-study context: COVID-19 samples, acute and convalescent, were from the United States, Italy and Spain. In each case, the material was cDNA or gDNA derived from T cells, B-cell-depleted T cells, or PBMCs.

V was cut by 1 base and J by 0 bases, with 7 bases left in between. The CDR3 spans 15 residues. Germline CDR1 reads SNHLY; CDR2 reads FYNNEI. This clone was found once. Cohort allocation depended upon clinical history that participants reported. Under the authors' procedure: Amplification of reference gene primers was used by the study to estimate nucleated cell counts. Assay used: immunoSEQ multiplex PCR; TCRdb lists only in-frame clones, some missing. The V and J calls and clone size are taken from that table; D and trimming were inferred from the DNA. The repertoire consists of approximately 300,000 clones, with about 85% occurring once and the leading ten covering approximately 1.9%.

The specimen was PBMCs or T cells enriched from blood (not recorded which). The receptor was derived from a young woman who had been exposed to COVID-19. This rearrangement joins TRBV2 to TRBJ1-5; the D is unclear. The CDR3 region has the DNA TGTGCCAGCAGTGAAGTCAGTTATAGCAATCAGCCCCAGCATTTT. Translated, it gives CASSEVSYSNQPQHF.